This T cell receptor beta chain appears in the sequencing data of a study of blood T cell repertoires in COVID-19. Libraries were prepared by immunoSEQ multiplex PCR; TCRdb keeps only in-frame clonotypes and omits some of them. This sample has about 73,000 clones; 75% to 90% occur once, and the top ten carry 2.5% to 3%. Trimming took off 6 bases at V and 7 bases at J, with 10 bases between the two ends. The CDR3 loop spans 13 amino acids. CDR1 is WSHSY and CDR2 is SAAADI in the germline V gene. This receptor was taken from an elderly man with active or convalescent COVID-19. Sequencing input: peripheral blood. The chain carries TRBV10-2 and TRBJ1-6; a possible D gene is TRBD1 (5 bases). CDR3 region: CASSAGGNSPLHF. The CDR3 nucleotides read TGCGCCAGCAGCGCCGGGGGGAATTCACCCCTCCACTTT.